These T cell receptor beta chains were read from a single sample in a study of CD8 T cells in Susac syndrome. TCRdb reprocessed the immunoSEQ multiplex PCR reads with MiXCR, giving one entry per CDR3 protein. This table holds a few hundred thousand distinct CDR3 sequences, approximately 94% found once. Specimen: CD4+ T cells from PBMCs. These receptors were taken from a human donor with Susac syndrome. Both conserved end residues are part of each CDR3. D genes are given only for firm matches. Part of the rows lack a size; the others show once, few, many or a class for expanded clones.

d_call	j_call	clone_size	v_call	cdr3_aa	cdr3_nt
TRBD1	TRBJ2-4	NA	TRBV5-4	CASSHEQGVKNIQYF	TGTGCCAGCAGCCATGAACAGGGGGTCAAAAACATTCAGTACTTC
NA	TRBJ1-5	NA	TRBV28	CASRAGGPGEQPQHF	TGTGCCAGCAGAGCTGGGGGGCCGGGGGAACAGCCCCAGCATTTT
NA	TRBJ2-7	NA	TRBV30	CAWSGFGIYSYEQYF	TGTGCCTGGAGTGGGTTCGGGATCTACTCCTACGAGCAGTACTTC
NA	TRBJ1-3	NA	TRBV6-1	CASSEGRISGNTIYF	TGTGCCAGCAGTGAAGGCCGGATCAGTGGGAACACCATATATTTT
NA	TRBJ2-5	NA	TRBV5-1	CASSLEVGGGRNF	TGCGCCAGCAGCTTGGAGGTCGGAGGGGGCCGAAACTTC
NA	TRBJ2-1	NA	TRBV11-2	CASSPLRLYNEQFF	TGTGCCAGCAGCCCCCTGCGGCTCTACAATGAGCAGTTCTTC
NA	TRBJ2-7	NA	TRBV14	CASSQGQNSYEQYF	TGTGCCAGCAGCCAGGGACAAAACTCCTACGAGCAGTACTTC
TRBD2	TRBJ2-1	NA	TRBV20-1	CSARGGGGDNEQFF	TGCAGTGCTAGAGGAGGCGGGGGGGACAATGAGCAGTTCTTC
NA	TRBJ1-1	NA	TRBV19	CASSIVGAGEAFF	TGTGCCAGTAGTATAGTAGGCGCCGGTGAAGCTTTCTTT
NA	TRBJ1-6	NA	TRBV20-1	CSAREGGDVGNSPLHF	TGCAGTGCTAGAGAAGGAGGGGACGTAGGTAATTCACCCCTCCACTTT
NA	TRBJ2-1	NA	TRBV6-5	CASTGVSNEQFF	TGTGCCAGCACAGGGGTATCAAATGAGCAGTTCTTC
TRBD2	TRBJ2-1	NA	TRBV20-1	CILKTPSGGAGSYNEQFF	TGCATCCTCAAGACGCCCAGCGGGGGGGCCGGCTCCTACAATGAGCAGTTCTTC
NA	TRBJ2-3	once	TRBV5-6	CASSWIQGGTSTDTQYF	TGTGCCAGCAGCTGGATACAGGGCGGAACTAGCACAGATACGCAGTATTTT
TRBD1	TRBJ1-1	NA	TRBV11-2	CASSLGGGENTEAFF	TGTGCCAGCAGCTTAGGAGGGGGCGAGAACACTGAAGCTTTCTTT
TRBD2	TRBJ2-1	NA	TRBV30	CAWTLKTSGGGNEQFF	TGTGCCTGGACGCTGAAGACTAGCGGGGGTGGCAATGAGCAGTTCTTC
TRBD1	TRBJ2-1	NA	TRBV7-2	CASSLGTGSNHQQFF	TGTGCCAGCAGCTTAGGGACAGGGAGCAACCATCAGCAGTTCTTC
NA	TRBJ2-1	NA	TRBV5-1	CASSLVLSYKQFF	TGCGCCAGCAGCTTGGTTCTCAGTTATAAGCAGTTCTTC
TRBD1	TRBJ1-1	once	TRBV9	CASGGDRGPGSTEAFF	TGTGCCAGTGGGGGGGACAGGGGGCCGGGTAGCACTGAAGCTTTCTTT
NA	TRBJ1-1	NA	TRBV19	CASKTHLNTEAFF	TGTGCCAGTAAGACACACTTGAACACTGAAGCTTTCTTT
NA	TRBJ2-5	NA	TRBV3-1	CASSHGRGRTAIQETQYF	TGTGCCAGCAGCCACGGGCGGGGGCGGACGGCGATTCAAGAGACCCAGTACTTC
TRBD2	TRBJ2-3	NA	TRBV20-1	CSAQRASGGSTDTQYF	TGCAGTGCTCAGCGGGCTAGCGGGGGCTCCACAGATACGCAGTATTTT
TRBD1	TRBJ1-6	NA	TRBV30	CAWNRQGVGSPLHF	TGTGCCTGGAACCGACAGGGGGTAGGTTCACCCCTCCACTTT
TRBD2	TRBJ2-7	NA	TRBV5-1	CASSLPSGSNEQYF	TGCGCCAGCAGCTTGCCTAGCGGATCCAACGAGCAGTACTTC
NA	TRBJ2-5	NA	TRBV5-4	CASSFGQPGETQYF	TGTGCCAGCAGCTTCGGACAGCCAGGCGAAACCCAGTACTTC
NA	TRBJ2-7	NA	TRBV12-3/TRBV12-4	CASSLRGSSGEQYF	TGTGCCAGCAGTTTAAGGGGGTCTAGCGGCGAGCAGTACTTC
TRBD1	TRBJ1-1	NA	TRBV28	CASIRSSGTVNTEAFF	TGTGCCAGCATTCGATCATCCGGGACAGTAAACACTGAAGCTTTCTTT
NA	TRBJ2-3	NA	TRBV4-3	CASSPSGPTDTQYF	TGCGCCAGCAGCCCATCCGGACCGACAGATACGCAGTATTTT
TRBD1	TRBJ1-4	NA	TRBV10-3	CAISEWGTVNEKLFF	TGTGCCATCAGTGAGTGGGGGACAGTTAATGAAAAACTGTTTTTT
NA	TRBJ2-7	NA	TRBV28	CASEGYTYEQYF	TGTGCCAGCGAGGGGTATACCTACGAGCAGTACTTC
NA	TRBJ1-2	once	TRBV29-1	CSVGTQANYGYTF	TGCAGCGTTGGGACGCAGGCCAACTATGGCTACACCTTC
TRBD1	TRBJ2-3	NA	TRBV5-1	CASSPYLRDRDTDTQYF	TGCGCCAGCAGCCCATACCTTAGGGACAGGGACACAGATACGCAGTATTTT
NA	TRBJ2-5	NA	TRBV30	CAWSVNPGETQYF	TGTGCCTGGAGTGTAAACCCGGGTGAGACCCAGTACTTC
NA	TRBJ2-7	NA	TRBV11-1	CASSINRDEQYF	TGTGCCAGCAGCATCAACAGGGACGAGCAGTACTTC
NA	TRBJ2-3	NA	TRBV30	CAWSPSSSTDTQYF	TGTGCCTGGAGTCCCAGCTCTAGCACAGATACGCAGTATTTT
NA	TRBJ1-1	NA	TRBV11-2	CASSLKWGNTEAFF	TGTGCCAGCAGCTTAAAGTGGGGGAACACTGAAGCTTTCTTT
NA	TRBJ2-5	NA	TRBV11-2	CASSPQNGGGETQYF	TGTGCCAGCAGCCCCCAAAACGGCGGTGGGGAGACCCAGTACTTC
NA	TRBJ1-5	once	TRBV20-1	CSASGLSNQPQHF	TGCAGTGCTTCGGGGCTTAGCAATCAGCCCCAGCATTTT
TRBD2	TRBJ2-3	NA	TRBV30	CAWRGGASGGLGGQYF	TGTGCCTGGAGGGGTGGAGCTAGCGGGGGTCTGGGCGGGCAGTATTTT
NA	TRBJ2-7	NA	TRBV5-1	CASSLGSGTTDYEQYF	TGCGCCAGCAGCTTGGGGTCCGGGACAACCGACTACGAGCAGTACTTC
NA	TRBJ1-1	NA	TRBV4-2	CASSRELRMNTEAFF	TGTGCCAGCAGCCGGGAACTTCGCATGAACACTGAAGCTTTCTTT
TRBD1	TRBJ2-3	NA	TRBV2	CASSASRGLSTDTQYF	TGTGCCAGCAGTGCATCCAGGGGGCTTAGCACAGATACGCAGTATTTT
NA	TRBJ2-3	NA	TRBV19	CASGLPATDTQYF	TGTGCCAGTGGACTCCCCGCGACAGATACGCAGTATTTT